Following are 14 T cell receptor beta chains from one sample sequenced in a study of cytomegalovirus exposure and HLA in healthy donors. PCR was performed using 60 Vbeta and 13 Jbeta primers. Data came from immunoSEQ multiplex PCR; TCRdb stores just in-frame clones and leaves some out. The profile covers under 200,000 clones, with roughly 80% appearing a single time and about 2.9% taken by the ten largest. The specimen was PBMCs. These receptors were obtained from a female donor in good health and CMV-seronegative.

The rearrangement joins TRBV6-5 to TRBJ2-1; 8 bases are shared with TRBD2. The CDR3 totals 15 residues. In germline, CDR1 is MNHEY, CDR2 SVGAGI. V shed 4 bases, J shed 2 bases, and the junction held 4 bases outside the gene matches. The CDR3: CASSFSGLAYNEQFF. In nucleotides, the CDR3 is TGTGCCAGCAGTTTCTCGGGACTAGCCTACAATGAGCAGTTCTTC.

This chain links TRBV28 with TRBJ1-2; D gene unclear. Trimming cost V 3 bases and J 1 base, with 12 bases left between them. Germline assignment: CDR1 MDHEN and CDR2 SYDVKM. This CDR3 is built from 15 residues. In DNA, the CDR3 is TGTGCCAGCAGTTTTAACCCGGTAATTAACTATGGCTACACCTTC. Translated, it gives CASSFNPVINYGYTF.

This chain connects TRBV6-6 to TRBJ1-5; 7 bases align to TRBD1. The CDR3 is 14 residues long. V was clipped by 4 bases and J by 7 bases; unmatched bases: 7. Germline lookup yields CDR1 MNHNY and CDR2 SVGAGI (reference sequence). The CDR3 DNA is TGTGCCAGCAGTTCTCGGGACAGAGACCAGCCCCAGCATTTT. Amino acid sequence: CASSSRDRDQPQHF.

V usage is TRBV11-3 and J usage is TRBJ2-1; TRBD2 matches 13 bases. The CDR3 has 17 residues. J was trimmed by 8 bases and V by 2 bases; bases with no gene match: 9. The germline gives CDR1 SGHNT, CDR2 YENEEA. CDR3 in DNA: TGTGCCAGCAGCTTAACCCTTCGGACTAGCGGGAGCTATGAGCAGTTCTTC. It translates to CASSLTLRTSGSYEQFF.

The V gene is TRBV5-4, the J gene TRBJ1-2; 12 bases line up with TRBD1. CDR3 length equals 17 residues. Looked up from germline, CDR1 is SGHNT and CDR2 is YYREEE (reference sequence). V lost 0 bases, J lost 8 bases, and 11 bases stayed unmatched. The CDR3 sequence is CASSLDLAGQGAEGYTF. CDR3 in DNA: TGTGCCAGCAGCTTGGATCTTGCGGGACAGGGGGCCGAAGGCTACACCTTC. The full variable domain, in which reference TRBV5-4 and TRBJ1-2 provide the parts outside the CDR3, is ETGVTQSPTHLIKTRGQQVTLRCSSQSGHNTVSWYQQALGQGPQFIFQYYREEENGRGNFPPRFSGLQFPNYSSELNVNALELDDSALYLCASSLDLAGQGAEGYTFGSGTRLTVV.

The V gene is TRBV7-8, the J gene TRBJ1-2; D unclear. This CDR3 contains 12 residues. Trimming removed 5 bases at V and 8 bases at J, with 12 bases between. Germline-derived CDR1 and CDR2 are SGHVS and FQNEAQ. The CDR3 bases are TGTGCCAGCAGCCAAACAGAGGGAGGCTACACCTTC. The encoded protein is CASSQTEGGYTF.

This clone was seen more than once but under ten times. This chain connects TRBV7-3 to TRBJ2-3; maybe TRBD2 (5 bases). Germline CDR1 reads SGHTA; CDR2 reads FQGTGA. This CDR3 has 14 residues. V was clipped by 0 bases and J by 1 base, with 5 bases between them. The CDR3 region has the DNA TGTGCCAGCAGCTTAACTAGCGGCACAGATACGCAGTATTTT. It is translated as CASSLTSGTDTQYF. Complete variable domain (other parts from reference TRBV7-3 and TRBJ2-3): GAGVSQTPSNKVTEKGKYVELRCDPISGHTALYWYRQSLGQGPEFLIYFQGTGAADDSGLPNDRFFAVRPEGSVSTLKIQRTERGDSAVYLCASSLTSGTDTQYFGPGTRLTVL.

This rearrangement joins TRBV7-3 to TRBJ1-1, with 7 bases fitting TRBD1. The CDR3 length is 15 residues. The J segment lost 4 bases and the V segment lost 2 bases, leaving 7 bases of the junction unmatched. Per germline, CDR1 SGHTA and CDR2 FQGTGA. DNA for the CDR3: TGTGCCAGCAGCTTAGGTATAGGGGGCGGCACTGAAGCTTTCTTT. Protein: CASSLGIGGGTEAFF. Full variable domain (outside the CDR3, taken from reference TRBV7-3 and TRBJ1-1): GAGVSQTPSNKVTEKGKYVELRCDPISGHTALYWYRQSLGQGPEFLIYFQGTGAADDSGLPNDRFFAVRPEGSVSTLKIQRTERGDSAVYLCASSLGIGGGTEAFFGQGTRLTVV.

In this sample, this clone turned up a few times. V is TRBV7-9 and J is TRBJ1-2, with unresolved D. CDR3 length equals 14 residues. Germline loops: CDR1 SEHNR, CDR2 FQNEAQ (reference sequence). V was trimmed by 1 base and J by 4 bases, leaving 10 bases between them. The DNA for the CDR3 is TGTGCCAGCAGCTTAGTATCGGGGTTCTATGGCTACACCTTC. Translated, it gives CASSLVSGFYGYTF.

The rearrangement uses TRBV28 and TRBJ1-1; 9 bases are shared with TRBD1. CDR3 length: 15 residues. V shed 5 bases, J shed 6 bases, and the junction held 10 bases outside the gene matches. CDR1 and CDR2 from the germline V gene are MDHEN and SYDVKM. This CDR3 is CASSGSGQGVAEAFF. For the CDR3, the DNA is TGTGCCAGCAGTGGGTCGGGACAGGGAGTCGCTGAAGCTTTCTTT.

The V call is TRBV28, the J call TRBJ1-2; tentatively, D is TRBD1 (6 bases). Trimming pared 6 bases from V and 4 bases from J, leaving 15 bases between. This CDR3 comprises 14 residues. Germline CDR1 is MDHEN and CDR2 is SYDVKM. DNA for the CDR3: TGTGCCAGCAGCAGCGGACAGACCCCCTATGGCTACACCTTC. Its translation: CASSSGQTPYGYTF.

The chain uses TRBV4-1 and TRBJ2-2; TRBD2 might be the D (7 bases). V was clipped by 4 bases and J by 4 bases, with 28 bases between them. Germline loops: CDR1 MGHRA, CDR2 YSYEKL. This CDR3 comprises 20 residues. CDR3 in amino acids: CASSRVPGGRELVGTGELFF. The CDR3 DNA sequence: TGCGCCAGCAGCCGAGTCCCCGGGGGGCGGGAGTTGGTAGGCACCGGGGAGCTGTTTTTT.

This chain links TRBV2 with TRBJ1-1, with D possibly matching TRBD1 (6 bases). CDR1 is SNHLY, CDR2 FYNNEI, per germline. Trimming left V 4 bases short and J 1 base short, with 10 bases between. This CDR3 comprises 14 residues. The CDR3 DNA reads as TGTGCCAGCAGTGGACAGGACGGGAACACTGAAGCTTTCTTT. This sequence encodes CASSGQDGNTEAFF. The full variable domain, its missing parts supplied by reference TRBV2 and TRBJ1-1, is EPEVTQTPSHQVTQMGQEVILRCVPISNHLYFYWYRQILGQKVEFLVSFYNNEISEKSEIFDDQFSVERPDGSNFTLKIRSTKLEDSAMYFCASSGQDGNTEAFFGQGTRLTVV.

This sequence joins TRBV28 and TRBJ1-2; 8 nucleotides match TRBD1. Per the germline V gene, CDR1 is MDHEN and CDR2 is SYDVKM. The CDR3 loop spans 15 amino acids. Unmatched junction bases numbered 8, after V lost 3 bases and J lost 5 bases. In DNA, the CDR3 is TGTGCCAGCAGTTTGGCAGGGGGCGGGACTTATGGCTACACCTTC. Translated: CASSLAGGGTYGYTF.